The next 25 T cell receptor beta chains were all read from a single sample in a study of T cells in Graves' hyperthyroidism and ophthalmopathy. Amplified regions were TCR beta CDR3 sequences from RNA transcripts. Initially, a first-round RT-PCR of the TCR CDR3 employed the HTBI primer set. Each CDR3 protein is one row after TCRdb ran MiXCR on the multiplex PCR reads. The table records some 700,000 distinct CDR3 sequences, 17% of them present only once. Sequenced: blood. These receptors were taken from a man aged 45-65 years with Graves' hyperthyroidism.

This clonotype showed up many times. V and J are TRBV20-1 and TRBJ2-7; unclear D gene. Trimming pared 6 bases from V and 2 bases from J, leaving 8 bases between. This CDR3 is built from 11 residues. Germline CDR1 DFQATT, CDR2 SNEGSKA (reference sequence). The CDR3 sequence is CSAAAPYEQYF. CDR3 DNA: TGCAGTGCAGCAGCTCCCTACGAGCAGTACTTC.

The V and J genes are TRBV20-1 and TRBJ2-1; D may be TRBD2 (6 bases). The V end lost 0 bases, the J end lost 0 bases, and 12 bases lay between the germline ends. Germline loops: CDR1 DFQATT, CDR2 SNEGSKA (reference sequence). CDR3 length equals 16 residues. CDR3 residues: CSAREGSGLSYNEQFF. CDR3 coding DNA: TGCAGTGCTAGAGAGGGTAGCGGACTCTCCTACAATGAGCAGTTCTTC.

The rearrangement uses TRBV28 and TRBJ2-7; possible D gene TRBD1, 5 bases. Deletions cut 2 bases from V and 3 bases from J, with 14 bases between. CDR1 and CDR2 from the germline V gene are MDHEN and SYDVKM. CDR3 size: 15 residues. Written as DNA, the CDR3 is TGTGCCAGCAGTTTACCCCGTAAACAGGTCTACGAGCAGTACTTC. It specifies CASSLPRKQVYEQYF. Together with reference TRBV28 and TRBJ2-7, the CDR3 gives the full variable domain: DVKVTQSSRYLVKRTGEKVFLECVQDMDHENMFWYRQDPGLGLRLIYFSYDVKMKEKGDIPEGYSVSREKKERFSLILESASTNQTSMYLCASSLPRKQVYEQYFGPGTRLTVT.

The table lists this clonotype with a few counts. The chain is built from TRBV28 and TRBJ2-1; a possible D gene is TRBD2 (7 bases). Germline V lookup: CDR1 MDHEN, CDR2 SYDVKM. The CDR3 is 14 residues long. The germline V and J ends were trimmed by 7 bases and 4 bases, with 14 bases remaining between them. This chain's CDR3 is CASTGASGYNEQFF. The DNA for the CDR3 is TGTGCCAGCACGGGGGCTAGCGGTTACAATGAGCAGTTCTTC.

This clonotype was recorded many times. V and J are TRBV12-3 or TRBV12-4 and TRBJ2-5, with D uncertain. Between the trimmed V and J ends, which lost 3 bases and 2 bases, there was a span of 7 bases. The CDR3 has 13 amino acids. Here the CDR3 DNA reads TGTGCCAGCAGTTTCTGGGGTCAAGAGACCCAGTACTTC. Its translation: CASSFWGQETQYF.

Comments on this clonotype: This CDR3 fails to terminate in the conserved phenylalanine or tryptophan, so it likely reflects a read error. The CDR3 region is CASSESGGYGYTL. The CDR3, as DNA: TGCGCCAGCAGTGAGTCAGGGGGCTATGGCTACACCCTC. The rearrangement uses TRBV10-1 and TRBJ1-2; tentatively, D is TRBD1 (6 bases). The CDR3 consists of 13 residues. Trimming removed 0 bases from V and 4 bases from J, with 6 bases in between. The V gene's germline CDR1 is WNHNN and CDR2 SYGVQD (reference sequence).

The chain combines TRBV7-2 with TRBJ1-5, with unresolved D. The germline V gene encodes CDR1 SGHTA and CDR2 FQGNSA. The length of the CDR3 is 15 residues. Trimming left V 6 bases short and J 0 bases short, with 12 bases between. In nucleotides, the CDR3 is TGTGCCAGCAGTCCTACCAGTTATAGCAATCAGCCCCAGCATTTT. Residues: CASSPTSYSNQPQHF.

This clonotype was counted many times. The V call is TRBV18, the J call TRBJ1-2; TRBD1 is a possible D gene (5 bases). From germline, CDR1 is KGHSH and CDR2 LQKENI. This CDR3 is 17 amino acids long. The V and J ends lost 2 bases and 6 bases respectively, with 22 bases between them. The CDR3 DNA is TGTGCCAGCTCACCAGGATCTGTAGGAGGCAGAGGGGATGGCTACACCTTC. It encodes CASSPGSVGGRGDGYTF.

At least ten counts were recorded for this clonotype. The rearrangement links TRBV28 to TRBJ1-1, with 7 bases lining up with TRBD1. After removal of 5 bases from V and 3 bases from J, the junction contained 9 bases not matched to a gene. CDR3 size: 15 residues. Per germline, CDR1 MDHEN and CDR2 SYDVKM. CDR3 loop: CASSTDKTGYTEAFF. Written as DNA, the CDR3 is TGTGCCAGCAGTACAGACAAGACAGGGTACACTGAAGCTTTCTTT. Based on the CDR3 plus reference TRBV28 and TRBJ1-1, the full variable domain is DVKVTQSSRYLVKRTGEKVFLECVQDMDHENMFWYRQDPGLGLRLIYFSYDVKMKEKGDIPEGYSVSREKKERFSLILESASTNQTSMYLCASSTDKTGYTEAFFGQGTRLTVV.

Remarks on this clonotype: Mismatch with germline at one junction end may stem from a read error. V and J are TRBV7-2 and TRBJ1-4; TRBD1 aligns across 8 bases. The CDR3 covers 14 residues. Germline values: CDR1 SGHTA, CDR2 FQGNSA. The CDR3 DNA reads as TGTGCCAGCAGCAACAGGGGGTTTGGAGAAAAACTGGTTTTT. As protein: CASSNRGFGEKLVF.

A remark on this clonotype: This may be a read error, as it is one base from a much larger clone. CDR3 in amino acids: CVSSGDGQGEETQYF. DNA for the CDR3: TGTGTCAGCAGCGGAGATGGACAGGGGGAAGAGACCCAGTACTTC. The chain combines TRBV9 with TRBJ2-5; 10 bases are shared with TRBD1. The CDR3 totals 15 residues. CDR1 SGDLS and CDR2 YYNGEE come from the germline V gene.

This clonotype showed up many times. This rearrangement joins TRBV30 to TRBJ2-1; 9 bases align to TRBD1. Germline V gives CDR1 GTSNPN, CDR2 SVGIG (reference sequence). CDR3 length: 15 residues. V was pared by 4 bases and J by 2 bases, with 6 bases of the junction left unmatched. CDR3 in DNA: TGTGCCTGGACGAGGGGACAGGGCGCCTACAATGAGCAGTTCTTC. As protein: CAWTRGQGAYNEQFF. Looking up the rest from reference TRBV30 and TRBJ2-1 gives the full variable domain: SQTIHQWPATLVQPVGSPLSLECTVEGTSNPNLYWYRQAAGRGLQLLFYSVGIGQISSEVPQNLSASRPQDRQFILSSKKLLLSDSGFYLCAWTRGQGAYNEQFFGPGTRLTVL.

This clonotype was detected ten times or more. This sequence joins TRBV12-3 or TRBV12-4 and TRBJ2-1, with TRBD2 matching 8 bases. The CDR3 has 16 amino acids. The ends lost 3 bases at V and 2 bases at J; junction bases unmatched: 6. The CDR3 region is CASSFGTRLPYNEQFF. The CDR3 DNA follows: TGTGCCAGCAGTTTCGGGACTAGGCTACCCTACAATGAGCAGTTCTTC.

The chain carries TRBV29-1 and TRBJ2-4; D assignment may be TRBD1 or TRBD2 (5 bases each). This CDR3 is 13 amino acids long. V was cut by 2 bases and J by 6 bases, with 11 bases left in between. Germline V lookup: CDR1 SQVTM, CDR2 ANQGSEA. In DNA form, the CDR3 reads TGCAGCGTTGAACGAGGGGCAGGAAACATTCAGTACTTC. Its translation: CSVERGAGNIQYF.

This clonotype appeared a single time. J is TRBJ2-2 and V is TRBV27; D may be TRBD2 (5 bases). This CDR3 comprises 16 residues. Germline V gene lookup returns CDR1 MNHEY and CDR2 SMNVEV (reference sequence). The ends were cut back, 5 bases at V and 6 bases at J, with 19 bases in the middle. The CDR3 sequence is CASSPSLGLGAGELFF. As DNA, the CDR3 is TGTGCCAGCAGTCCCAGCCTAGGACTCGGCGCCGGGGAGCTGTTTTTT.

The V gene is TRBV11-3, the J gene TRBJ2-7; no clear D gene. This CDR3 spans 13 amino acids. Germline V lookup: CDR1 SGHNT, CDR2 YENEEA. Trimming pared 5 bases from V and 1 base from J, leaving 9 bases between. Here the CDR3 reads CASSLTRSYEQYF. The CDR3 region has the DNA TGTGCCAGCAGCCTGACTCGATCCTACGAGCAGTACTTC.

This clonotype has only a few counts. One end of the junction does not line up with germline, which may come from a read error. The chain employs TRBV28 and TRBJ2-5; tentative D call: TRBD2 (6 bases). The CDR3 is made up of 15 amino acids. CDR1 and CDR2 (germline): MDHEN, SYDVKM. Here the CDR3 reads CANSLLAVLGETQYF. CDR3 nucleotide sequence: TGTGCCAACAGTTTATTAGCGGTCCTGGGAGAGACCCAGTACTTC.

This clonotype was seen ten or more times. V gene TRBV10-3 combines with J gene TRBJ2-1; perhaps TRBD2 as D (6 bases). Germline CDR1 ENHRY, CDR2 SYGVKD. CDR3 length: 15 amino acids. Trimming took off 4 bases at V and 5 bases at J, with 15 bases between the two ends. CDR3 sequence: CAISVGGLLNNEQFF. The CDR3 coding sequence is TGTGCCATCAGTGTAGGAGGGCTGCTGAACAATGAGCAGTTCTTC.

The V and J genes are TRBV6-1 and TRBJ1-5; 7 bases align to TRBD1. This CDR3 is built from 15 residues. Looked up from germline, CDR1 is MNHNS and CDR2 is SASEGT. The ends lost 2 bases at V and 7 bases at J; junction bases unmatched: 8. DNA of the CDR3: TGTGCCAGCAGTGAAAGTCGACAGGGCCGGCAGCCCCAGCATTTT. It codes for CASSESRQGRQPQHF.

Points on this clonotype: A read error may explain this, as a much larger clone is one base away. V is TRBV2 and J is TRBJ1-5; 7 bases are a match to TRBD1. The CDR3 loop spans 16 amino acids. Germline CDR1 reads SNHLY; CDR2 reads FYNNEI. As DNA, the CDR3 is TGTGCCACCAGTATCGGACAGGTGGCGAGCAATCAGCCCCAGCATTTT. It specifies CATSIGQVASNQPQHF. The entire variable domain, with the rest obtained from reference TRBV2 and TRBJ1-5, is as follows: EPEVTQTPSHQVTQMGQEVILRCVPISNHLYFYWYRQILGQKVEFLVSFYNNEISEKSEIFDDQFSVERPDGSNFTLKIRSTKLEDSAMYFCATSIGQVASNQPQHFGDGTRLSIL.

This clonotype appeared many times. The chain has TRBV28 and TRBJ2-1, with 9 bases lining up with TRBD1. The germline gives CDR1 MDHEN, CDR2 SYDVKM. The junction had 16 bases not matched to a gene; V was cut back by 6 bases and J by 4 bases. The CDR3 length is 18 residues. CDR3 sequence: CASSLPPQGAIMYNEQFF. CDR3 coding DNA: TGTGCCAGCAGCCTCCCCCCACAGGGGGCAATTATGTACAATGAGCAGTTCTTC.

The chain is built from TRBV7-9 and TRBJ2-5; 7 bases agree with TRBD2. Germline V gives CDR1 SEHNR, CDR2 FQNEAQ (reference sequence). The length of the CDR3 is 12 residues. V was clipped by 6 bases and J by 13 bases; unmatched bases: 11. The CDR3 nucleotides are TGTGCCAGCAGTTTCTTTAGCGGGCCCGGGTACTTC. Protein sequence: CASSFFSGPGYF.

The table lists this clonotype with many counts. This sequence joins TRBV3-1 and TRBJ2-1, with D possibly matching TRBD2 (5 bases). The ends were cut back, 4 bases at V and 9 bases at J, with 19 bases in the middle. CDR1 and CDR2 (germline): LGHDT, YNNKEL (reference sequence). CDR3 length: 15 residues. Here the CDR3 DNA reads TGTGCCAGCAGCCCGTCGGGGTATGTGGCCGGTGAGCAGTTCTTC. This codes for CASSPSGYVAGEQFF.

The DNA for the CDR3 is TGCAGCGTTGACCCCCCGGGAGGGTACAATGAGCAGTTCTTC. This encodes CSVDPPGGYNEQFF. The chain carries TRBV20-1 and TRBJ2-1, with TRBD2 matching over 8 bases. Germline-derived CDR1 and CDR2 are DFQATT and SNEGSKA (reference sequence). The CDR3 extends over 14 amino acids.

This clonotype was recorded many times. The chain recombines TRBV7-9 with TRBJ1-2, with 11 bases fitting TRBD1. The CDR3 sequence is 17 residues long. Germline assignment: CDR1 SEHNR and CDR2 FQNEAQ (reference sequence). The V segment lost 5 bases and the J segment 4 bases; nucleotides outside the gene matches: 12. Here the CDR3 reads CASSGAGTGGSLYGYTF. In DNA, the CDR3 is TGTGCCAGCAGCGGCGCCGGGACAGGGGGATCCCTCTATGGCTACACCTTC. Full variable domain (missing parts from reference TRBV7-9 and TRBJ1-2): DTGVSQNPRHKITKRGQNVTFRCDPISEHNRLYWYRQTLGQGPEFLTYFQNEAQLEKSRLLSDRFSAERPKGSFSTLEIQRTEQGDSAMYLCASSGAGTGGSLYGYTFGSGTRLTVV.